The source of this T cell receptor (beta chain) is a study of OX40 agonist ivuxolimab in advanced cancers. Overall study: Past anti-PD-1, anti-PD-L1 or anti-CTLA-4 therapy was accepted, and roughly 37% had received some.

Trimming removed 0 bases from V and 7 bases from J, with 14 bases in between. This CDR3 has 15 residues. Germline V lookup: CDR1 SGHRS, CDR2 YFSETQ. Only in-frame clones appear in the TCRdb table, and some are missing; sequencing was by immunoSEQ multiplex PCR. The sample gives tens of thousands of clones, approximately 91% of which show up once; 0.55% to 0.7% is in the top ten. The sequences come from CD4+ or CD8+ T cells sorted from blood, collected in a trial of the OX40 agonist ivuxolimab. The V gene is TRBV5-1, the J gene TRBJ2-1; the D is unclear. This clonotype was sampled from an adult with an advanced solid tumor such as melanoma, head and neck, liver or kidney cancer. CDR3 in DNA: TGCGCCAGCAGCTTGGTCCTCGAGAGGAGAAATGAGCAGTTCTTC. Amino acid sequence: CASSLVLERRNEQFF.